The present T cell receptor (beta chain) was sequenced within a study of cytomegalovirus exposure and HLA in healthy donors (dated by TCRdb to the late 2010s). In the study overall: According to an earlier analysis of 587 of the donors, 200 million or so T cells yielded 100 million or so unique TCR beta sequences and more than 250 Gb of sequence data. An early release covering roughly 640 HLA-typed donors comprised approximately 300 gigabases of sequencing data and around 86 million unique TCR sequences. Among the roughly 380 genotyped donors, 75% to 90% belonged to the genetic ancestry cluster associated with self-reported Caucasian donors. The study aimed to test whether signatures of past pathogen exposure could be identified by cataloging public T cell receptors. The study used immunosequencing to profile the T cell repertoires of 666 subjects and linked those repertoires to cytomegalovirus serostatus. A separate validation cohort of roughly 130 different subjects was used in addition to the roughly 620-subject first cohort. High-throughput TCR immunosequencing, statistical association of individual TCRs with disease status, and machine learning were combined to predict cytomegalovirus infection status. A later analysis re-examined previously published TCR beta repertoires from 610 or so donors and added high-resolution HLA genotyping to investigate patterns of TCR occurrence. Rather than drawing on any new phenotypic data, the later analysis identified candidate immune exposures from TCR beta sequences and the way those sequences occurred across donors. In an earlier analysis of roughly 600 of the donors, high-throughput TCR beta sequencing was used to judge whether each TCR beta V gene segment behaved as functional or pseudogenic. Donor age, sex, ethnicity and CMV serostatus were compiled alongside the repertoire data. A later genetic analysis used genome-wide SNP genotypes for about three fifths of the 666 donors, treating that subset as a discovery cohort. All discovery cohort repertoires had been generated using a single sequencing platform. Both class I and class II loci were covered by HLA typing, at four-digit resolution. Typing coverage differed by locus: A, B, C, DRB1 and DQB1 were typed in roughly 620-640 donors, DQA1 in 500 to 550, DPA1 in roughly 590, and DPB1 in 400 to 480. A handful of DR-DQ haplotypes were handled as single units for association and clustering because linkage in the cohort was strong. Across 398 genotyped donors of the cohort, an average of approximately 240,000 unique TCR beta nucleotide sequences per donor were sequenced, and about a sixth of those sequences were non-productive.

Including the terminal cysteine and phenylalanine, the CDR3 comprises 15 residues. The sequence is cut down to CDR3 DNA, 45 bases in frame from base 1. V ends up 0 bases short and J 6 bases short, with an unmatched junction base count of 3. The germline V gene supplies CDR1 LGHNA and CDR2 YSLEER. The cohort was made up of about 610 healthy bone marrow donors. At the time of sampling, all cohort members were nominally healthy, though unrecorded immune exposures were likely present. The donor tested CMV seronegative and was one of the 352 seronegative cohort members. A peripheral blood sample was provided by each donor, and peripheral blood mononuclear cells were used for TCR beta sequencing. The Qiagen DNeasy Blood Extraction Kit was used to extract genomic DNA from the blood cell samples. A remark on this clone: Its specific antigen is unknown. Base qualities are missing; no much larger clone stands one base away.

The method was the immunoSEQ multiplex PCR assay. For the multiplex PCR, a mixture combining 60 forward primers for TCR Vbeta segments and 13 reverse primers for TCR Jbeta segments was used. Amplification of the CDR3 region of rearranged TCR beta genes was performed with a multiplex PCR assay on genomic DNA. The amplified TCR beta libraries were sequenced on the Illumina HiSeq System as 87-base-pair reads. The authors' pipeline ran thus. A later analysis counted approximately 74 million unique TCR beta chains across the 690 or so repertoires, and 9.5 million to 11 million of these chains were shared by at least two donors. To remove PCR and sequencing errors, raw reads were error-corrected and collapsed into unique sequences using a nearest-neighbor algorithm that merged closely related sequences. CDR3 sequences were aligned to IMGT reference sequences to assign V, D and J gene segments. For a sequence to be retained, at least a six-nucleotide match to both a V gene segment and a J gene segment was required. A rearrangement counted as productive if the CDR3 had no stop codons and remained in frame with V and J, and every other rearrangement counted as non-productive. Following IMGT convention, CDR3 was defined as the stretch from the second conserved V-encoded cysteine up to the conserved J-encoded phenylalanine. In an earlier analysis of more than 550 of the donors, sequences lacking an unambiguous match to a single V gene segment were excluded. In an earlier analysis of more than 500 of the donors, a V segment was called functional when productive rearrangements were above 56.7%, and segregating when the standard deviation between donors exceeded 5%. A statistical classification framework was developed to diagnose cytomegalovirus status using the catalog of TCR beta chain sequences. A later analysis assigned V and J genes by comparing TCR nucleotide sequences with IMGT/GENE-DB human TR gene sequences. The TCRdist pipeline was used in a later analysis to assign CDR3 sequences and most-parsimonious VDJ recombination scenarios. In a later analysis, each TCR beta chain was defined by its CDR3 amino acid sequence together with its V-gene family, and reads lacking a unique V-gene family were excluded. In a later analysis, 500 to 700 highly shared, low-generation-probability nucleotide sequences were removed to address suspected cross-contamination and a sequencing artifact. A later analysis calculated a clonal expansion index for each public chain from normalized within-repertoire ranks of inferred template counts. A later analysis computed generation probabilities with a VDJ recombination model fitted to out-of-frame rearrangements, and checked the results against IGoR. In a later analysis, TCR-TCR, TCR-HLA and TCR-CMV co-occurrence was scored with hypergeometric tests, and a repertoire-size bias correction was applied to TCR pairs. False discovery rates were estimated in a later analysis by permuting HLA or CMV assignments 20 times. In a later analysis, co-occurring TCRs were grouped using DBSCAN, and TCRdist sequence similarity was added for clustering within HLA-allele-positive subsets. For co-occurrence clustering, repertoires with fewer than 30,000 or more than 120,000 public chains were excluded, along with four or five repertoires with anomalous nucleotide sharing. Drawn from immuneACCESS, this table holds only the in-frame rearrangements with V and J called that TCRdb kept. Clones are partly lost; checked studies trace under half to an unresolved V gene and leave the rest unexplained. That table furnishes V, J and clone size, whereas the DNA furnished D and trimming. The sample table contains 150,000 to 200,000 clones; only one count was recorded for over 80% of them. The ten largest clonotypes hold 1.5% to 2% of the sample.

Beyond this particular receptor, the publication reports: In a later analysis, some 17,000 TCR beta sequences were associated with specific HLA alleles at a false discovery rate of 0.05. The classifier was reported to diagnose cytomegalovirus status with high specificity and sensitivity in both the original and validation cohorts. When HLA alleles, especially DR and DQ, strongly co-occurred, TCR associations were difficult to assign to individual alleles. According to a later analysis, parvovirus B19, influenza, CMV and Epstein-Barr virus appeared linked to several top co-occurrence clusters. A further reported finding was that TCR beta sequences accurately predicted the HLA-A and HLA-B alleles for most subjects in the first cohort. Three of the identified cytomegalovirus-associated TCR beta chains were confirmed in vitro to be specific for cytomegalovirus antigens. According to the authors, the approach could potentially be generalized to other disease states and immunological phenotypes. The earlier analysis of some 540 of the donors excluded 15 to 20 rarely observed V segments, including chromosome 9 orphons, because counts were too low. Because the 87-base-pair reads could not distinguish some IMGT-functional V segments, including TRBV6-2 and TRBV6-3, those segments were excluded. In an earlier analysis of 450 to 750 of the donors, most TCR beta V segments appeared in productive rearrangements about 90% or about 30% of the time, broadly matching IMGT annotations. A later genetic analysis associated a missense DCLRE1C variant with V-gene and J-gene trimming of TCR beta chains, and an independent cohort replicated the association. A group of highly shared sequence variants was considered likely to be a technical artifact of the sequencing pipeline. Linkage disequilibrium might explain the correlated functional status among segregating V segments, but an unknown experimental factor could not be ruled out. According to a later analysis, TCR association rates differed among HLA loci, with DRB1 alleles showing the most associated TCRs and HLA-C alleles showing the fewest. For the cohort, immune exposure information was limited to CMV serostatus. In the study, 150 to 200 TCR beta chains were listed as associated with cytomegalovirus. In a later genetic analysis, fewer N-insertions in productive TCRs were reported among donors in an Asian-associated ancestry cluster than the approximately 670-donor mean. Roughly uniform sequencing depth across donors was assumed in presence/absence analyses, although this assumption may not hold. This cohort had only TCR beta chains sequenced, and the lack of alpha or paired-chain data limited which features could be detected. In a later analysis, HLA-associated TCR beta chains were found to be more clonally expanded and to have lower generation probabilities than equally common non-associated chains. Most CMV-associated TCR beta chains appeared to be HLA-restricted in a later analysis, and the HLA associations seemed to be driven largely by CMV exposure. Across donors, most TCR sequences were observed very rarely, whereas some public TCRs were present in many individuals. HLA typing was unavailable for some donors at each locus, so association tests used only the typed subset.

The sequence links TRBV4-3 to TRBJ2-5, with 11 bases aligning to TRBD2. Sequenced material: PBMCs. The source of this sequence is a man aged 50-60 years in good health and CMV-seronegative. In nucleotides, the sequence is TGCGCCAGCAGCCAAGATCTAGCGGGAGGCAAGACCCAGTACTTC. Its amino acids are CASSQDLAGGKTQYF.